The present T cell receptor (beta chain) was sequenced within a study of blood T cell repertoires in COVID-19. On the study more broadly: T cells, B-cell-depleted T cells, or PBMCs provided the cDNA or gDNA that served as material.

V shed 2 bases, J shed 3 bases, and the junction held 5 bases outside the gene matches. This CDR3 is built from 17 residues. Germline lookup yields CDR1 KGHDR and CDR2 SFDVKD. Assay: immunoSEQ multiplex PCR; the TCRdb copy retains only in-frame clones and omits some. The data show around 230,000 clones, approximately 78% seen once. This sequence originates from a man between 40 and 49 years old who had recovered from COVID-19. The sequenced sample was PBMCs or T cells enriched from blood (not recorded which). This sequence joins TRBV24-1 and TRBJ2-7; TRBD2 matches at 14 bases. This CDR3 is CATSDWSGTSGSYEQYF. The CDR3 DNA reads as TGTGCCACCAGTGATTGGTCCGGGACTAGCGGGAGCTACGAGCAGTACTTC.